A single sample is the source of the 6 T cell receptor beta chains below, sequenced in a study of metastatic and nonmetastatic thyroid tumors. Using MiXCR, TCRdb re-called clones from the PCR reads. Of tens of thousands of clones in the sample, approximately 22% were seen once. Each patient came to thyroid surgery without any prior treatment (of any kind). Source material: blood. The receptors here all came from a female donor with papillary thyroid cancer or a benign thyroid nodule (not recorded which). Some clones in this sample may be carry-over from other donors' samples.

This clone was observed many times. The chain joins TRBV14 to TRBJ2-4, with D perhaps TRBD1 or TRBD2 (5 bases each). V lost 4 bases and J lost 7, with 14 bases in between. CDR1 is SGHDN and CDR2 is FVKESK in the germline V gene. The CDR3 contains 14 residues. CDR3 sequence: CASSRDGARNIQYF. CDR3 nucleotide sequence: TGTGCCAGCAGCCGGGACGGGGCCAGGAACATTCAGTACTTC. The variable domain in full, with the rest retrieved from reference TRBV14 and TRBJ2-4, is EAGVTQFPSHSVIEKGQTVTLRCDPISGHDNLYWYRRVMGKEIKFLLHFVKESKQDESGMPNNRFLAERTGGTYSTLKVQPAELEDSGVYFCASSRDGARNIQYFGAGTRLSVL.

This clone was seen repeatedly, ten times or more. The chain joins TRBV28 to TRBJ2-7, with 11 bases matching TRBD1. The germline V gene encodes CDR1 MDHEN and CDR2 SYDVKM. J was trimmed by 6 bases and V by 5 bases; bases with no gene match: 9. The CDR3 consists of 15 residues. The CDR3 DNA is TGTGCCAGCAGTCTACCGGACAGGGGGCATAGCGAGCAGTACTTC. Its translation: CASSLPDRGHSEQYF.

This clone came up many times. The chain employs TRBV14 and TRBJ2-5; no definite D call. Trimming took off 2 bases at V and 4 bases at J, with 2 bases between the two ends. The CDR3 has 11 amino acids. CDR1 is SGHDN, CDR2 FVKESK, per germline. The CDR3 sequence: CASSQTETQYF. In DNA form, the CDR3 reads TGTGCCAGCAGCCAAACAGAGACCCAGTACTTC.

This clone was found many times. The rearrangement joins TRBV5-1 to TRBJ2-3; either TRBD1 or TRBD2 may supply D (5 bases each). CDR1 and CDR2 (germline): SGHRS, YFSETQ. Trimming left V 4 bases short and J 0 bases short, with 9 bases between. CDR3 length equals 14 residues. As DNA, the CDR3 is TGCGCCAGCAGCAGGGACCTGAGCACAGATACGCAGTATTTT. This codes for CASSRDLSTDTQYF. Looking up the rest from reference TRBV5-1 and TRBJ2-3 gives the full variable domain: KAGVTQTPRYLIKTRGQQVTLSCSPISGHRSVSWYQQTPGQGLQFLFEYFSETQRNKGNFPGRFSGRQFSNSRSEMNVSTLELGDSALYLCASSRDLSTDTQYFGPGTRLTVL.

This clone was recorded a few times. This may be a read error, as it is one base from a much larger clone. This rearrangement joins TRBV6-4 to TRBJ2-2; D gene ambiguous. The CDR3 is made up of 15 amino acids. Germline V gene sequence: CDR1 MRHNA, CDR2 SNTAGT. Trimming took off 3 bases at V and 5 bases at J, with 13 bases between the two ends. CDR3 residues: CASSESPVGTGELFF. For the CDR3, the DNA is TGTGCCAGCAGTGAATCCCCCGTGGGGACCGGGGAGCTGTTTTTT.

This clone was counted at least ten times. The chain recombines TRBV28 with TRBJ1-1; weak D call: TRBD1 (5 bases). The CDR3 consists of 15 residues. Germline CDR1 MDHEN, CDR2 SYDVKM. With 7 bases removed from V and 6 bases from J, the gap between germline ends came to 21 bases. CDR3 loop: CASTKGDGPRAEAFF. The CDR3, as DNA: TGTGCCAGCACAAAAGGGGACGGTCCTCGGGCTGAAGCTTTCTTT.